The entry below describes one TCR beta chain. Generated by immunoSEQ multiplex PCR, the TCRdb table keeps only in-frame clones and is missing some. The data contain 720,000 or so clones, 70% to 90% of them singletons. The data are from a study of shared T cell receptors in the human thymus. Between the trimmed V and J ends, which lost 1 base and 5 bases, there was a span of 15 bases. The CDR3 is 16 residues long. In germline, CDR1 is SGHTA, CDR2 FQGNSA. Separately, the same data were catalogued under a study of human thymus T cells. This second report adds: During corrective heart surgery, resections were taken, and the thymus tissue came from them.

The genes are TRBV7-2 and TRBJ2-1, with D maybe TRBD2 (5 bases). The source material was thymocytes. This TCR was sampled from a girl under three years old with a congenital heart defect. CDR3 region: CASSLGRTRGHNEQFF. In DNA, the CDR3 is TGTGCCAGCAGCTTAGGAAGGACGAGAGGGCACAATGAGCAGTTCTTC.